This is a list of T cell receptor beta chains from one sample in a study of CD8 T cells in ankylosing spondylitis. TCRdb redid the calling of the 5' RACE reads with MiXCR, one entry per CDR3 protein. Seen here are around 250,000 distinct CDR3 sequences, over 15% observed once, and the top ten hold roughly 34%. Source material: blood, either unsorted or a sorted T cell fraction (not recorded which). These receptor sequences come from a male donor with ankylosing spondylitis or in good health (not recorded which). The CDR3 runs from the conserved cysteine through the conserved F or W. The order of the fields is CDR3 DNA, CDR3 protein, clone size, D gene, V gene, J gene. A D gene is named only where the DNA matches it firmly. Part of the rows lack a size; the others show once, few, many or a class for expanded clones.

cdr3_nt: TGTGCCACCAGTGACCTGACAGGGAGCACCGGGGAGCTGTTTTTT
cdr3_aa: CATSDLTGSTGELFF
clone_size: .
d_call: TRBD1
v_call: TRBV24-1
j_call: TRBJ2-2

cdr3_nt: TGCGCCAGCAGCCTTGACCGAACTACCGGGGAGCTGTTTTTT
cdr3_aa: CASSLDRTTGELFF
clone_size: few
d_call: .
v_call: TRBV4-3
j_call: TRBJ2-2

cdr3_nt: TGCGCCAGCAGCCAAGTTTTCTCAGATACGCAGTATTTT
cdr3_aa: CASSQVFSDTQYF
clone_size: few
d_call: .
v_call: TRBV4-1
j_call: TRBJ2-3

cdr3_nt: TGTGCCAGCAGCGTACAACTACCGGGACAGGGACCGTATGGCTACACCTTC
cdr3_aa: CASSVQLPGQGPYGYTF
clone_size: .
d_call: TRBD1
v_call: TRBV11-2
j_call: TRBJ1-2

cdr3_nt: TGCGCCAGCAGCCAAGCCCTCGGGACAGATTCCTACAATGAGCAGTTCTTC
cdr3_aa: CASSQALGTDSYNEQFF
clone_size: few
d_call: TRBD1
v_call: TRBV4-3
j_call: TRBJ2-1

cdr3_nt: TGTGCCAGCAGCGGCAGGGACGAGCAGTACTTC
cdr3_aa: CASSGRDEQYF
clone_size: few
d_call: .
v_call: TRBV7-9
j_call: TRBJ2-7

cdr3_nt: TGCAGCGTTGTTTCCAACTACAATGAGCAGTTCTTC
cdr3_aa: CSVVSNYNEQFF
clone_size: few
d_call: .
v_call: TRBV29-1
j_call: TRBJ2-1

cdr3_nt: TGCAGCGCGCTGGGACTAGCGGGACCCTACGAGCAGTACTTC
cdr3_aa: CSALGLAGPYEQYF
clone_size: .
d_call: TRBD2
v_call: TRBV29-1
j_call: TRBJ2-7

cdr3_nt: TGTGCCAGCAGTTTAGGGACTAGCGGGGCAGACAATGAGCAGTTCTTC
cdr3_aa: CASSLGTSGADNEQFF
clone_size: many
d_call: TRBD2
v_call: TRBV27
j_call: TRBJ2-1

cdr3_nt: TGTGCCAGCAGCTTAACACGGGTCGCCGCCTACGAGCAGTACTTC
cdr3_aa: CASSLTRVAAYEQYF
clone_size: .
d_call: .
v_call: TRBV7-3
j_call: TRBJ2-7

cdr3_nt: TGTGCCAGCAGCCAAGTTGCGACGCCCGAGCAGTACTTC
cdr3_aa: CASSQVATPEQYF
clone_size: .
d_call: .
v_call: TRBV3-1
j_call: TRBJ2-7

cdr3_nt: TGTGCTAGCAGCTTATTCGGGACTAGGATACTATTGGAGACCCAGTACTTC
cdr3_aa: CASSLFGTRILLETQYF
clone_size: .
d_call: TRBD2
v_call: TRBV7-7
j_call: TRBJ2-5

cdr3_nt: TGTGCCAGCAGCGTGACAGGGTCACGTTACAATGAGCAGTTCTTC
cdr3_aa: CASSVTGSRYNEQFF
clone_size: .
d_call: TRBD1
v_call: TRBV7-9
j_call: TRBJ2-1